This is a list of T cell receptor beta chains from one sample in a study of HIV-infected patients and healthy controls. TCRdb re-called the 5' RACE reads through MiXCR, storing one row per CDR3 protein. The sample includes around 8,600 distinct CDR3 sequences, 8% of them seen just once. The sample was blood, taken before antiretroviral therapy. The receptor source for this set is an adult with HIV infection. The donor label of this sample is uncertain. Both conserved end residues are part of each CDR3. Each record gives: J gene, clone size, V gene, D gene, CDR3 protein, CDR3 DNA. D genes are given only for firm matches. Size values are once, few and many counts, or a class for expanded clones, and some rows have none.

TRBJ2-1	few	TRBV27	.	CASGLGRGGYNEQFF	TGTGCCAGCGGATTGGGCAGGGGTGGCTACAATGAGCAGTTCTTC
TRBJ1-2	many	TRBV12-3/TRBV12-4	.	CASSLDRGGYGYTF	TGTGCCAGCAGTCTGGACAGAGGGGGATATGGCTACACCTTC
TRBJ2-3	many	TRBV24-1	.	CATSPSPGHADTQYF	TGTGCCACCAGTCCATCACCGGGACATGCAGATACGCAGTATTTT
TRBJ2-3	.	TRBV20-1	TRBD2	CSAQTSGRADTQYF	TGCAGTGCCCAGACTAGCGGGAGGGCAGATACGCAGTATTTT
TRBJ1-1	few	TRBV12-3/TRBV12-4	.	CASRRFTEAFF	TGTGCCAGCAGACGCTTCACTGAAGCTTTCTTT
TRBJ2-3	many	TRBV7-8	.	CASSFRTDTQYF	TGTGCCAGCAGCTTCCGAACAGATACGCAGTATTTT
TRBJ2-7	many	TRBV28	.	CASRLRETYEQYF	TGTGCCAGCAGACTCCGGGAGACCTACGAGCAGTACTTC
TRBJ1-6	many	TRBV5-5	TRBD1	CASSLDRGRGSPLHF	TGTGCCAGCAGCTTGGACAGGGGGCGAGGATCACCCCTCCACTTT
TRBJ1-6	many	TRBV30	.	CAWTGQPYNSPLHF	TGTGCCTGGACCGGACAGCCTTATAATTCACCCCTCCACTTT
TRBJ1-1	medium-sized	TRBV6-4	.	CASSDTPNTEAFF	TGTGCCAGCAGTGATACCCCGAACACTGAAGCTTTCTTT
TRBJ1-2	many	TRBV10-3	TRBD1	CATTGQGEDYGYTF	TGTGCCACAACTGGACAGGGAGAAGACTATGGCTACACCTTC
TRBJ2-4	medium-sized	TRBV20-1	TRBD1	CSADMDRGNIQYF	TGCAGTGCGGACATGGACAGGGGTAACATTCAGTACTTC
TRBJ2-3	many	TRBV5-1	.	CASSLQGFGTDTQYF	TGCGCCAGCAGCTTGCAGGGATTTGGGACAGATACGCAGTATTTT
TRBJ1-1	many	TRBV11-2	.	CASSLEPYRGMNTEAFF	TGTGCCAGCAGCTTGGAACCCTACCGAGGCATGAACACTGAAGCTTTCTTT
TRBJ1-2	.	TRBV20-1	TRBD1	CSARDHGRGAYGYTF	TGCAGTGCTAGAGATCATGGCAGGGGGGCGTATGGCTACACCTTC
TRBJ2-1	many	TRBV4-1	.	CASSPNGNEQFF	TGCGCCAGCAGCCCAAACGGCAATGAGCAGTTCTTC
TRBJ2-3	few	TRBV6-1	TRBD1	CASLIRDRVPDTQYF	TGTGCCAGCCTTATCCGGGACAGGGTACCAGATACGCAGTATTTT
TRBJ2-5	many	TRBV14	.	CASSQVAGALETQYF	TGTGCCAGCAGCCAAGTGGCGGGGGCCCTGGAGACCCAGTACTTC
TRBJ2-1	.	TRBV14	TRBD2	CASSPLSGAGDGNEQFF	TGTGCCAGCAGCCCCCTAAGCGGCGCGGGGGATGGGAATGAGCAGTTCTTC
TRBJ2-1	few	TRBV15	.	CATSRVPGKSYNEQFF	TGTGCCACCAGCAGAGTTCCTGGAAAGTCCTACAATGAGCAGTTCTTC
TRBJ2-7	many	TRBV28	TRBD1	CASSSLNTGTGDEQYF	TGTGCCAGCAGCTCCCTCAACACCGGGACAGGGGACGAGCAGTACTTC
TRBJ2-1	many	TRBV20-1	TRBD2	CSARAGLAGYNEQFF	TGCAGTGCTAGAGCGGGACTAGCGGGGTACAATGAGCAGTTCTTC
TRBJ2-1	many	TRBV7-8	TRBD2	CASSYGTSGYNEQFF	TGTGCCAGCAGCTACGGGACTAGCGGTTACAATGAGCAGTTCTTC
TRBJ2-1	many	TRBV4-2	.	CASSQDNPSTEQFF	TGTGCCAGCAGCCAAGATAATCCCAGCACGGAGCAGTTCTTC
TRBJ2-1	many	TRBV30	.	CACQRQSSYNEQFF	TGTGCCTGCCAGCGCCAGAGCTCCTACAATGAGCAGTTCTTC
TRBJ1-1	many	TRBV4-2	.	CASSQNLRNTEAFF	TGTGCCAGCAGCCAGAACTTACGGAACACTGAAGCTTTCTTT
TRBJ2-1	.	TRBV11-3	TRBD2	CASSSTSGTYNEQFF	TGTGCCAGCAGCTCAACTAGCGGGACATACAATGAGCAGTTCTTC
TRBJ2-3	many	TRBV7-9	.	CASSSNHGDTQYF	TGTGCCAGCAGCTCAAACCACGGGGATACGCAGTATTTT
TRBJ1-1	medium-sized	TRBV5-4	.	CASSLGPNTEAFF	TGTGCCAGCAGCCTAGGACCGAACACTGAAGCTTTCTTT
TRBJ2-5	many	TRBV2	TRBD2	CASSGLAGAEETQYF	TGTGCCAGCAGCGGACTAGCGGGGGCCGAAGAGACCCAGTACTTC
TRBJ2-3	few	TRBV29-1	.	CSVVGQTVLGTQYF	TGCAGCGTCGTAGGACAGACCGTGCTAGGTACGCAGTATTTT
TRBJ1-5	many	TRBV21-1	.	CASSARQGALTSSNQPQHF	TGTGCCAGCAGCGCCAGACAGGGGGCTTTGACATCTAGCAATCAGCCCCAGCATTTT
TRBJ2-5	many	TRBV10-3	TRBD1	CATGPRGLETQYF	TGTGCCACCGGTCCCAGGGGGCTCGAGACCCAGTACTTC